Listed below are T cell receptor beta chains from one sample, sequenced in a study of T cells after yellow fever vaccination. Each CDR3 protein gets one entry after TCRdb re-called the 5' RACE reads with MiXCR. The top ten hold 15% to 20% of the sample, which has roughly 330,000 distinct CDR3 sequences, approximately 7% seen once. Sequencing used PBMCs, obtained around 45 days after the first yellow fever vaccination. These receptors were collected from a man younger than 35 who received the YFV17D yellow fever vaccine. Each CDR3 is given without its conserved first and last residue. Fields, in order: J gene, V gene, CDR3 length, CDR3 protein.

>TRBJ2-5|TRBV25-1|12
ASSPGPSQETQY
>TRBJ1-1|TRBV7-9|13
ASSLGSNGDTEAF
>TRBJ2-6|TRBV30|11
AWQGPGANVLT
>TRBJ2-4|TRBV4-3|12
ASSPGLAGNIQY
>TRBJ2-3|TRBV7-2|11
ASSGGDKYTQY
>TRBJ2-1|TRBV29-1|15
SVDGLAGDSSYNEQF
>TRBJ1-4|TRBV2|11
AIPGQANEKLF
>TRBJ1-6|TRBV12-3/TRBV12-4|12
ASSLRGYNSPLH
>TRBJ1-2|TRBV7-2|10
ASSAGTAGYT
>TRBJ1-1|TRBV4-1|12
ASSQGIANTEAF
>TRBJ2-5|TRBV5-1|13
ASSLEGTSEETQY
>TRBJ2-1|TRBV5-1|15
ASSLAESGGRYNEQF
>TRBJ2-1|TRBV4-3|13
ASSRVSSSYNEQF
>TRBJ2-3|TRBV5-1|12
ASSRDGGADTQY
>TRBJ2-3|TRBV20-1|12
SAPASGNTDTQY
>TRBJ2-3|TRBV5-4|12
ASSWGGFTDTQY
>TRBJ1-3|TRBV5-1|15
ASSLGDSGAAGNTIY
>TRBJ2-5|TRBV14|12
ASSPSRRGETQY
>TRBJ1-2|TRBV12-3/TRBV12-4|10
ASSFPGFGYT
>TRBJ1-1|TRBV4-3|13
ASSQGHILNTEAF
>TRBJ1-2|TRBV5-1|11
ASLLNIWYGYT
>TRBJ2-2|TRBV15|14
ATSRDLGGGTGELF
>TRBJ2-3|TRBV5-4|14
ASSDGASGGTDTQY
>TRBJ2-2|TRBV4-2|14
ASSQDPSGGTGELF
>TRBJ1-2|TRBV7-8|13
ASSLDVLREVGYT
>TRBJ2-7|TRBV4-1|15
ASSQVELGTASYEQY